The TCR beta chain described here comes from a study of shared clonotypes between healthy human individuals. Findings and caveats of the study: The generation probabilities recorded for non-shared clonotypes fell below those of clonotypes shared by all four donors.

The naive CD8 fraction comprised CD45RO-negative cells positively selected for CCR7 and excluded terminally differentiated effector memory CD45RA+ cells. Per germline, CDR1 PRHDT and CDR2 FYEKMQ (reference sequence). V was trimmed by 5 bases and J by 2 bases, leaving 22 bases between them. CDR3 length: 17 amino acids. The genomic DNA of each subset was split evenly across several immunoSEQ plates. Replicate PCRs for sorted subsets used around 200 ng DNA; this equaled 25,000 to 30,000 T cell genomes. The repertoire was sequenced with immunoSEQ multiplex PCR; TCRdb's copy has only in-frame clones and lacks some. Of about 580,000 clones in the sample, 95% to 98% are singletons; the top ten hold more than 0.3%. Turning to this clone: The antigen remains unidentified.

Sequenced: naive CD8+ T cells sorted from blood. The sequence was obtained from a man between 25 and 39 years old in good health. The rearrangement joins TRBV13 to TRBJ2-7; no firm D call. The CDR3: CASSAPPPSPHTYEQYF. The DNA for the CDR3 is TGTGCCAGCAGCGCCCCCCCGCCGTCCCCCCACACCTACGAGCAGTACTTC.